This paragraph covers one T cell receptor beta chain sequence. Antigen specificity is unknown. Researchers ran the PCR with 60 Vbeta and 13 Jbeta primers. Data came from immunoSEQ multiplex PCR; TCRdb stores just in-frame clones and leaves some out. The sample comprises tens of thousands of clones, about 74% of which are singletons, and 11% rests with the top ten. The CDR3 is 16 residues long. J gave up 3 bases and V 5 bases, and 8 bases lay outside the gene matches. CDR1 is KGHSH and CDR2 is LQKENI in the germline V gene. This sample is part of a study of cytomegalovirus exposure and HLA in healthy donors. Study-wide background: Counted in an early data release were tens of millions of unique TCRs from HLA-typed donors.

Overall study findings and caveats: Investigators reported about 160 TCR beta chains as tied to cytomegalovirus. A later analysis found common viral pathogens apparently linked to several of the most significant clusters.

The sequencing sample was made of PBMCs. The chain combines TRBV18 with TRBJ2-7; 12 positions match TRBD2. The TCR sequence derives from a human donor in good health. CDR3 sequence reads: CASSSRTSGAHYEQYF. CDR3 nucleotide sequence: TGTGCCAGCTCATCGCGGACTAGCGGGGCACACTACGAGCAGTACTTC. The whole variable domain, filled in from reference TRBV18 and TRBJ2-7, reads NAGVMQNPRHLVRRRGQEARLRCSPMKGHSHVYWYRQLPEEGLKFMVYLQKENIIDESGMPKERFSAEFPKEGPSILRIQQVVRGDSAAYFCASSSRTSGAHYEQYFGPGTRLTVT.